These 19 T cell receptor beta chains came from one sample sequenced in a study of blood T cell repertoires in COVID-19. Using immunoSEQ multiplex PCR, the repertoire was profiled, and TCRdb retains in-frame clones only, with some absent. The sample has around 69,000 clones, 89% seen once; the top ten hold around 5%. Material for sequencing was peripheral blood. The receptors shown here come from a woman in her fifties or sixties with active COVID-19.

The chain employs TRBV6-6 and TRBJ2-7; 10 bases are shared with TRBD1. CDR1 MNHNY and CDR2 SVGAGI come from the germline V gene (reference sequence). Germline trimming cut 5 bases from V and 3 bases from J; bases unmatched to any gene: 16. The CDR3 sequence is 18 residues long. The CDR3 DNA reads as TGTGCCAGCAGTCGGACCCCGAGACAGGGGGCGCGCAGCTACGAGCAGTACTTC. Residues: CASSRTPRQGARSYEQYF.

This clone was detected once. This chain links TRBV21-1 with TRBJ2-2; TRBD1 is taken as the D call from the table, unchecked against the DNA. TRBV21-1 is designated a pseudogene. The CDR3 runs to 19 residues. CDR3 amino acids: CASSKAGIVQGQNTGELFF. CDR3 DNA sequence: TGTGCCAGCAGCAAAGCGGGAATAGTACAGGGGCAGAACACCGGGGAGCTGTTTTTT.

J is TRBJ2-5 and V is TRBV2; D ambiguous. Germline CDR1 and CDR2: SNHLY and FYNNEI. The CDR3 consists of 14 residues. Trimming took off 1 base at V and 5 bases at J, with 11 bases between the two ends. The CDR3 coding sequence is TGTGCCAGCAGTGAAGGCCCTCACGGGGAGACCCAGTACTTC. Its translation: CASSEGPHGETQYF.

The chain uses TRBV6-5 and TRBJ2-7, with 9 bases identical to TRBD1. Trimming cost V 9 bases and J 5 bases; bases outside gene matches: 11. From germline, CDR1 is MNHEY and CDR2 SVGAGI. This CDR3 is built from 14 residues. This CDR3 is CASWDRVTENEQYF. CDR3 in DNA: TGTGCCAGTTGGGACAGGGTAACCGAAAACGAGCAGTACTTC.

The V call is TRBV7-6, the J call TRBJ2-3; 7 bases align to TRBD1. The CDR3 is 15 residues long. V trimming: 0 bases; J trimming: 1 base; junction bases outside the gene matches: 1. CDR1 is SGHVS, CDR2 FNYEAQ, per germline. DNA for the CDR3: TGTGCCAGCAGCTTAGCGACAGGGCGCACAGATACGCAGTATTTT. It specifies CASSLATGRTDTQYF.

The chain joins TRBV6-5 to TRBJ1-2, with D maybe TRBD1 (6 bases). CDR1 MNHEY and CDR2 SVGAGI come from the germline V gene. Trimming took 5 bases from V and 8 from J, leaving 18 bases between them. The CDR3 length is 14 residues. The CDR3 sequence is CASSKLTGTGGYTF. The DNA of the CDR3 is TGTGCCAGCAGTAAGCTTACAGGGACGGGAGGCTACACCTTC.

Only one count was recorded for this clone. This sequence joins TRBV28 and TRBJ1-6; TRBD1 is a possible D gene (5 bases). Germline-derived CDR1 and CDR2 are MDHEN and SYDVKM. The CDR3 loop spans 17 amino acids. V gave up 1 base and J gave up 7 bases, with 17 bases separating them. The CDR3 spells CASSLLSFGGRNSPLHF. DNA for the CDR3: TGTGCCAGCAGTTTATTATCCTTCGGGGGTAGGAATTCACCCCTCCACTTT.

V gene TRBV5-4 combines with J gene TRBJ2-3; D call uncertain. With 1 base removed from V and 2 bases from J, the gap between germline ends came to 8 bases. The CDR3 is made up of 14 amino acids. Germline V gives CDR1 SGHNT, CDR2 YYREEE (reference sequence). The CDR3 sequence is CASSLRVDTDTQYF. Written as DNA, the CDR3 is TGTGCCAGCAGCTTGCGGGTCGACACAGATACGCAGTATTTT.

This clone was recorded once. The chain joins TRBV10-3 to TRBJ2-5; weak D call: TRBD2 (6 bases). V was clipped by 4 bases and J by 4 bases, with 10 bases between them. The length of the CDR3 is 13 residues. Germline assignment: CDR1 ENHRY and CDR2 SYGVKD. The CDR3 nucleotides are TGTGCCATCAGTGGGGGGGTGGGAGAGACCCAGTACTTC. It encodes CAISGGVGETQYF.

The chain couples TRBV27 to TRBJ1-5, with D possibly matching TRBD1 (6 bases). The CDR3 spans 13 residues. Trimming stripped 6 bases from V and 7 bases from J, with 13 bases between. Germline CDR1 is MNHEY and CDR2 is SMNVEV (reference sequence). CDR3 DNA sequence: TGTGCCAGCAGCCTGGACAGCTTACAGCCCCAGCATTTT. Translated: CASSLDSLQPQHF.

This clone was counted a few times. The chain combines TRBV29-1 with TRBJ1-2; D gene unclear. The length of the CDR3 is 11 residues. Germline CDR1 reads SQVTM; CDR2 reads ANQGSEA. V was pared by 7 bases and J by 2 bases, with 8 bases between. CDR3 bases: TGCAGCGCATCGGAGAACTATGGCTACACCTTC. This gives the protein CSASENYGYTF.

This clone has more than one count but fewer than ten. This sample includes further DNA sequences coding for the same CDR3. CDR3 sequence reads: CASSLSGTTYNEQFF. The DNA for the CDR3 is TGTGCCAGCAGCCTCTCCGGGACTACCTACAATGAGCAGTTCTTC. The chain uses TRBV3-1 (or the pseudogene TRBV3-2) and TRBJ2-1; 7 bases match TRBD2. This CDR3 contains 15 residues. CDR1 LGHDT and CDR2 YNNKEL come from the germline V gene (reference sequence). J was trimmed by 2 bases and V by 4 bases; bases with no gene match: 5.

By its share, this clone is medium-sized. The junction and the germline gene differ at one end; a read error may be behind it. This sequence joins TRBV7-9 and TRBJ2-3; 13 bases line up with TRBD2. Germline V gene data show CDR1 as SEHNR and CDR2 as FQNEAQ (reference sequence). CDR3 length equals 12 residues. This chain's CDR3 is CASSLWGLAGTF. The DNA of the CDR3 is TGTGCCAGCAGCTTATGGGGACTAGCGGGGACTTTT.

The V and J genes are TRBV7-2 and TRBJ1-2; no reliable D call. This CDR3 spans 14 amino acids. The V gene's germline CDR1 is SGHTA and CDR2 FQGNSA. V was clipped by 0 bases and J by 1 base, with 6 bases between them. CDR3 in amino acids: CASSLARGNYGYTF. The CDR3 DNA sequence: TGTGCCAGCAGCTTAGCGCGGGGTAACTATGGCTACACCTTC. The whole variable domain, remainder taken from reference TRBV7-2 and TRBJ1-2, is GAGVSQSPSNKVTEKGKDVELRCDPISGHTALYWYRQSLGQGLEFLIYFQGNSAPDKSGLPSDRFSAERTGGSVSTLTIQRTQQEDSAVYLCASSLARGNYGYTFGSGTRLTVV.

The chain links TRBV7-9 to TRBJ2-3, with 7 positions matching TRBD2. The germline V gene encodes CDR1 SEHNR and CDR2 FQNEAQ (reference sequence). The CDR3 runs 14 residues. The V and J ends lost 8 bases and 9 bases, in that order; junction bases with no gene match: 14. CDR3 region: CASQVASGGQTQYF. In nucleotides, the CDR3 is TGTGCCAGCCAGGTGGCTAGCGGCGGGCAAACGCAGTATTTT.

A few counts support this clone. Different DNA sequences within this sample yield the same CDR3. The chain links TRBV3-1 (or the pseudogene TRBV3-2) to TRBJ2-1; TRBD2 matches at 8 bases. Germline V gene sequence: CDR1 LGHDT, CDR2 YNNKEL (reference sequence). With V trimmed by 4 bases and J by 2 bases, 4 bases remained unmatched. This CDR3 spans 15 amino acids. Written as DNA, the CDR3 is TGTGCCAGCAGCCTTAGCGGGACCACCTACAATGAGCAGTTCTTC. Translating it yields CASSLSGTTYNEQFF.

CDR3 in amino acids: CASSRYGLAGFYNEQFF. The CDR3 DNA sequence: TGTGCCAGCAGCAGGTACGGACTAGCGGGATTTTACAATGAGCAGTTCTTC. The chain employs TRBV7-9 and TRBJ2-1; 12 bases map to TRBD2. This CDR3 has 17 residues. V gave up 5 bases and J gave up 4 bases; unmatched junction bases: 9. The germline gives CDR1 SEHNR, CDR2 FQNEAQ (reference sequence).

The genes are TRBV23-1 and TRBJ2-7; TRBD1 agrees at 9 bases. TRBV23-1 is an open reading frame, and its role is uncertain. This CDR3 region has 15 residues. V shed 2 bases, J shed 6 bases, and the junction held 8 bases outside the gene matches. CDR3 coding DNA: TGCGCCAGCAGTCAACCTTACGGGACAGGGTTCGAGCAGTACTTC. This gives the protein CASSQPYGTGFEQYF.

The chain links TRBV18 to TRBJ2-3, with D possibly TRBD2 on 5 matching bases. CDR3 length: 16 residues. The germline gives CDR1 KGHSH, CDR2 LQKENI. V shed 0 bases and J shed 2 bases, with 12 bases lying between them. This CDR3 reads CASSPPGRAVTDTQYF. CDR3 coding DNA: TGTGCCAGCTCACCACCGGGGAGAGCTGTCACAGATACGCAGTATTTT.